The following is a TCR beta chain sequence with its context. Its matching antigen is unknown. Establishment of the diagnosis relied upon clinical symptoms, serum thyroxine, TRAb, thyroid ultrasound and orbital computed tomography. This record belongs to a study of Graves' ophthalmopathy and Graves' hyperthyroidism. Study-wide background: Peripheral blood was collected at initial diagnosis, before any treatment. General observations from the study: Cross-validated, the 13-signature model showed 87.88%/81.08% sensitivity/specificity, and 80%/75% in the test set. Among expanded thyroid clonotypes above 0.001 frequency, most also occurred in blood.

This CDR3 region has 16 residues. The V gene end was trimmed by 3 bases and the J gene end by 3 bases; junction bases not matched to a gene: 6. Germline-derived CDR1 and CDR2 are ENHRY and SYGVKD. TCR beta CDR3 regions were amplified from RNA transcripts. Second-round multiplex PCR came after a first-round RT-PCR that employed HTBI primers. TCRdb itself ran the multiplex PCR reads through MiXCR, one entry per CDR3 protein. The table shows under 200,000 distinct CDR3 sequences, with over 35% occurring only once. Sequences were obtained from peripheral blood. This chain connects TRBV10-3 to TRBJ2-2; 8 bases agree with TRBD1. This receptor was taken from a woman aged 40 to 50 with Graves' ophthalmopathy. The CDR3 DNA is TGTGCCATCAGTGACACACAGGGGGTGTACACCGGGGAGCTGTTTTTT. This sequence encodes CAISDTQGVYTGELFF.